The entry below describes one TCR beta chain. The antigen remains unidentified. The PCR used 60 Vbeta and 13 Jbeta primers. Method: immunoSEQ multiplex PCR; TCRdb's copy keeps in-frame clones and lacks some. The table has 130,000 or so clones, about 73% seen once. This sample is part of a study of cytomegalovirus exposure and HLA in healthy donors. Points from the study as a whole: An analysis was carried out at a later point. It showed that HLA-associated TCR beta chains were more clonally expanded than equally common non-associated chains. The study had only CMV serostatus as immune exposure information. Reports described diagnosis of cytomegalovirus status by the classifier as highly specific and sensitive.

The CDR3 runs 15 residues. Trimming pared 1 base from V and 3 bases from J, leaving 13 bases between. Germline V gene data show CDR1 as MDHEN and CDR2 as SYDVKM. Material: PBMCs. The rearrangement uses TRBV28 and TRBJ2-7; D perhaps matches TRBD2 (5 bases). The receptor was derived from a woman between 40 and 50 years old in good health and CMV-seropositive. CDR3 DNA sequence: TGTGCCAGCAGTTTATTGGGGAGCAAAATCTACGAGCAGTACTTC. Translation: CASSLLGSKIYEQYF.